Presented here are 17 T cell receptor beta chains from one specimen sequenced in a study of OX40 agonist ivuxolimab in advanced cancers. The data were produced by immunoSEQ multiplex PCR, yet TCRdb's version contains in-frame clones alone and is incomplete. The sample includes approximately 89,000 clones, 87% of them seen just once. This specimen consisted of CD4+ or CD8+ T cells sorted from blood, obtained in a trial of the OX40 agonist ivuxolimab. Every receptor here comes from an adult with an advanced solid tumor such as melanoma, head and neck, liver or kidney cancer.

The rearrangement links TRBV28 to TRBJ2-7; tentatively, D is TRBD1 or TRBD2 (5 bases each). The germline V gene has CDR1 MDHEN and CDR2 SYDVKM. The V and J ends lost 8 bases and 1 base respectively, with 15 bases between them. This CDR3 has 14 amino acids. CDR3 bases: TGTGCCAGCCCGGGACCGGGCGCTTCCTACGAGCAGTACTTC. Translating gives CASPGPGASYEQYF.

The gene calls are TRBV28 and TRBJ1-2; 10 bases line up with TRBD1. Germline-derived CDR1 and CDR2 are MDHEN and SYDVKM. This CDR3 contains 13 residues. V lost 5 bases and J lost 6; bases outside the gene matches: 3. CDR3 DNA sequence: TGTGCCAGCAGTCCGGGACAGGGGCATGGCTACACCTTC. Its protein product is CASSPGQGHGYTF.

The J gene is TRBJ2-2, the V gene TRBV4-2, with TRBD2 identical over 7 bases. The CDR3 consists of 16 residues. V gave up 0 bases and J gave up 5 bases; unmatched junction bases: 6. CDR1 is LGHNA and CDR2 is YNFKEQ in the germline V gene. In DNA form, the CDR3 reads TGTGCCAGCAGCCAAGATCGTACTAGCGTTACCGGGGAGCTGTTTTTT. Its translation is CASSQDRTSVTGELFF.

About this clone itself: The conserved final phenylalanine or tryptophan is absent from the CDR3, which likely points to a read error. V gene TRBV10-3 combines with J gene TRBJ1-6, with D possibly TRBD1 on 5 matching bases. Germline CDR1 reads ENHRY; CDR2 reads SYGVKD. This CDR3 contains 15 residues. V dropped 6 bases and J dropped 0 bases, with 9 bases sitting between them. CDR3 sequence (DNA): TGTGCCATCAGCGACAGAAGCTCCTATAATTCACCCCTCCACCTT. It codes for CAISDRSSYNSPLHL.

The chain uses TRBV19 and TRBJ2-3; 8 bases match TRBD1. With V trimmed by 5 bases and J by 5 bases, 9 bases remained unmatched. This CDR3 spans 15 amino acids. CDR1 is LNHDA and CDR2 is SQIVND in the germline V gene (reference sequence). The CDR3 sequence is CASSGRDRSRDTQYF. CDR3 coding DNA: TGTGCCAGTAGTGGCCGGGACAGGTCGAGAGATACGCAGTATTTT. The full variable domain, its missing parts supplied by reference TRBV19 and TRBJ2-3, is DGGITQSPKYLFRKEGQNVTLSCEQNLNHDAMYWYRQDPGQGLRLIYYSQIVNDFQKGDIAEGYSVSREKKESFPLTVTSAQKNPTAFYLCASSGRDRSRDTQYFGPGTRLTVL.

This chain connects TRBV5-4 to TRBJ1-2; D is uncertain. CDR1 and CDR2 (germline): SGHNT, YYREEE (reference sequence). Trimming stripped 0 bases from V and 2 bases from J, with 11 bases between. The CDR3 consists of 15 residues. CDR3 sequence: CASSLASGSNYGYTF. CDR3 nucleotide sequence: TGTGCCAGCAGCTTGGCCTCAGGAAGCAACTATGGCTACACCTTC.

The V and J genes are TRBV7-3 and TRBJ2-1; TRBD2 matches 8 bases. The V segment lost 0 bases and the J segment 4 bases; nucleotides outside the gene matches: 2. This CDR3 spans 15 amino acids. Per germline, CDR1 SGHTA and CDR2 FQGTGA. The DNA of the CDR3 is TGTGCCAGCAGCTTAACTAGCGGGGCGTACAATGAGCAGTTCTTC. This translates into CASSLTSGAYNEQFF.

This rearrangement joins TRBV5-1 to TRBJ1-1; D possibly corresponds to TRBD1 (5 bases). The germline V gene has CDR1 SGHRS and CDR2 YFSETQ. V gave up 3 bases and J gave up 1 base, with 10 bases separating them. The CDR3 contains 14 residues. The CDR3 nucleotides are TGCGCCAGCAGCTCCGACAGCTCGAACACTGAAGCTTTCTTT. This encodes CASSSDSSNTEAFF.

This chain links TRBV2 with TRBJ2-2; D unresolved. CDR1 is SNHLY, CDR2 FYNNEI, per germline. The CDR3 runs 13 residues. V lost 3 bases, J lost 3 bases, and 5 bases lay in between. Written as DNA, the CDR3 is TGTGCCAGCAGTGAGGGGTACACCGGGGAGCTGTTTTTT. This codes for CASSEGYTGELFF.

The V call is TRBV5-5, the J call TRBJ1-3; no definite D call. V was shortened by 0 bases and J by 0 bases, with 7 bases between the two germline ends. The germline gives CDR1 SGHKS, CDR2 YYEKEE (reference sequence). There are 15 residues in the CDR3. CDR3 bases: TGTGCCAGCAGCTTGGAGGGTATCTCTGGAAACACCATATATTTT. Residues: CASSLEGISGNTIYF.

Points on this clone: Other DNA sequences from this sample encode an identical CDR3 as well. This chain uses TRBV5-1 with TRBJ2-3; a possible D gene is TRBD2 (7 bases). V was shortened by 7 bases and J by 1 base, with 13 bases between the two germline ends. Germline V gives CDR1 SGHRS, CDR2 YFSETQ. The CDR3 contains 14 residues. This chain's CDR3 is CASRRGGGTDTQYF. The DNA of the CDR3 is TGCGCCAGCCGTCGAGGGGGGGGCACAGATACGCAGTATTTT.

This clone was seen a single time. The rearrangement links TRBV5-6 to TRBJ2-5, with D possibly matching TRBD1 (5 bases). The CDR3 spans 14 residues. V was clipped by 3 bases and J by 0 bases, with 9 bases between them. Germline CDR1 and CDR2: SGHDT and YYEEEE. The CDR3 DNA is TGTGCCAGCAGCTCCGACAGTTACCAAGAGACCCAGTACTTC. This codes for CASSSDSYQETQYF.

This chain uses TRBV19 with TRBJ2-1; D ambiguous. The V and J ends lost 7 bases and 4 bases respectively, with 14 bases between them. Germline assignment: CDR1 LNHDA and CDR2 SQIVND (reference sequence). The CDR3 consists of 14 residues. The DNA of the CDR3 is TGTGCCAGTACCCCCGGGCTTCCATACAATGAGCAGTTCTTC. Its translation is CASTPGLPYNEQFF.

The rearrangement uses TRBV2 and TRBJ1-1; 8 bases are a match to TRBD1. CDR1 SNHLY and CDR2 FYNNEI come from the germline V gene. J lost 2 bases, V lost 6 bases, and 5 bases had no gene match. CDR3 length: 14 residues. In nucleotides, the CDR3 is TGTGCCAGCAGAGGGACAGGCTCTAACACTGAAGCTTTCTTT. It is translated as CASRGTGSNTEAFF.

The gene calls are TRBV18 and TRBJ2-7, with D possibly called TRBD1 or TRBD2 (5 bases each). Trimming stripped 6 bases from V and 2 bases from J, with 17 bases between. This CDR3 is 15 amino acids long. CDR1 and CDR2 (germline): KGHSH, LQKENI. CDR3 sequence: CASSLLVGDPYEQYF. CDR3 in DNA: TGTGCCAGCTCCCTCCTAGTGGGGGACCCCTACGAGCAGTACTTC.

The chain recombines TRBV11-3 with TRBJ2-1; perhaps D is TRBD1 or TRBD2 (5 bases each). The germline V and J ends were trimmed by 4 bases and 4 bases, with 14 bases remaining between them. Germline lookup yields CDR1 SGHNT and CDR2 YENEEA. This CDR3 is built from 15 residues. The CDR3 bases are TGTGCCAGCAGCTCGACGGACGGGGCGTACAATGAGCAGTTCTTC. Amino acids: CASSSTDGAYNEQFF.

This clone has a handful of counts. V is TRBV19 and J is TRBJ1-2; D may be TRBD1 (5 bases). The length of the CDR3 is 12 residues. Trimming removed 3 bases at V and 13 bases at J, with 15 bases between. Germline CDR1 reads LNHDA; CDR2 reads SQIVND (reference sequence). The CDR3 sequence: CASSIVQDTVTF. CDR3 in DNA: TGTGCCAGTAGTATCGTACAGGATACCGTCACCTTC.